This T cell receptor (beta chain) was captured by sequencing in a study of tumor-infiltrating lymphocytes in oesophageal squamous cell carcinoma. Trimming took off 6 bases at V and 2 bases at J, with 19 bases between the two ends. The CDR3 is 16 residues long. Per the germline V gene, CDR1 is MNHNS and CDR2 is SASEGT. Each CDR3 protein gets one entry after TCRdb re-called the PCR reads with MiXCR. The data show some 25,000 distinct CDR3 sequences, more than 30% seen once. The receptor was isolated from a male donor with esophageal squamous cell carcinoma. V usage is TRBV6-1 and J usage is TRBJ2-5; D is perhaps TRBD2 (6 bases). Sequencing was performed on esophageal tumor tissue. The CDR3 is CASSLLTLAGQETQYF. As DNA, the CDR3 is TGTGCCAGCAGCCTGCTGACTTTGGCGGGACAAGAGACCCAGTACTTC.